Presented here are 2 T cell receptor beta chains from one specimen sequenced in a study of HIV-infected patients and healthy controls. Reverse transcription used 450 to 550 ng RNA and constant-region primers for alpha and beta. Using multiplexing indices, alpha and beta chain libraries were generated apart by chain-specific third strand synthesis. TCRdb ran MiXCR on the 5' RACE reads and lists one entry per CDR3 protein. The data show about 8,500 distinct CDR3 sequences, about 5.8% seen once. The repertoire came from unfractionated whole blood and reflected all unsorted peripheral T cells. The specimen sequenced was blood. The receptors shown here come from an adult in good health.

This clonotype showed up many times. The chain combines TRBV13 with TRBJ2-1; perhaps TRBD1 as D (5 bases). V lost 5 bases to trimming and J lost 7 bases, with 12 bases between them. The germline CDR1 and CDR2 sequences are PRHDT and FYEKMQ (reference sequence). The CDR3 spans 13 residues. This CDR3 reads CASSPKGRNEQFF. CDR3 DNA sequence: TGTGCCAGCAGCCCCAAGGGGCGGAATGAGCAGTTCTTC.

The chain uses TRBV25-1 and TRBJ2-3, with 15 bases fitting TRBD2. CDR1 is MGHDK and CDR2 is SYGVNS in the germline V gene. With V trimmed by 5 bases and J by 3 bases, 15 bases remained unmatched. The CDR3 loop spans 20 amino acids. The CDR3, as DNA: TGTGCCAGCAGTCTCGTGGGACTAGCGGGAGGATTGATGGGGACAGATACGCAGTATTTT. Its protein product is CASSLVGLAGGLMGTDTQYF. The full variable domain, with the rest looked up from reference TRBV25-1 and TRBJ2-3, is EADIYQTPRYLVIGTGKKITLECSQTMGHDKMYWYQQDPGMELHLIHYSYGVNSTEKGDLSSESTVSRIRTEHFPLTLESARPSHTSQYLCASSLVGLAGGLMGTDTQYFGPGTRLTVL.